The T cell receptor (beta chain) described here comes from a study of T cell changes during pregnancy in multiple sclerosis (dated by TCRdb to between 2017 and 2020). Notes on the research overall: The study looked at changes in the T cell repertoire across pregnancy in women with multiple sclerosis.

As regards this clone: Its antigen is still unknown. No per-base quality is available; no much larger clone lies one base away.

The library was generated by the immunoSEQ multiplex PCR assay. TCRdb limited this immuneACCESS table to in-frame rearrangements with V and J called. A share of clones is missing; checked studies link under half to unresolved V genes, and the rest is unexplained. A total of some 60,000 clones appear in this sample, roughly 92% of them only once. Less than 3% of the sample comes from the top ten. The sequence derives from a female donor in good health, enrolled as a control in a pregnancy study. The sample in question was peripheral blood, obtained in the third trimester of pregnancy.

The DNA reads as follows: TGTGCCAGCTCAACGGGCGACAGGCGCTACACCTTC. This is translated as CASSTGDRRYTF. The rearranged chain carries TRBV18 and TRBJ1-2, and perhaps TRBD1 as D gene, on 6 matching bases. V loses 5 bases, J loses 9 bases, and the germline ends lie 13 bases apart. The CDR3 spans 12 residues, from the cysteine through the phenylalanine. Of all the DNA, just the CDR3 is kept, 36 bases in frame from base 1. The germline V gene specifies KGHSH as CDR1 and LQKENI as CDR2.